The clone carrying this TCR beta chain was recorded at least ten times. Its cognate antigen is unknown. The CDR3 regions of TCR beta were amplified from RNA transcripts. First-round RT-PCR targeting the TCR CDR3 was performed with the HTBI primer set. TCRdb independently ran MiXCR on the multiplex PCR reads; one entry per CDR3 protein. The sample records about 610,000 distinct CDR3 sequences, 14% to 15% being singletons. Trimming cost V 1 base and J 12 bases, with 10 bases left between them. This CDR3 has 12 residues. In germline, CDR1 is MNHEY, CDR2 SVGEGT. This record belongs to a study of T cells in Graves' hyperthyroidism and ophthalmopathy. General study results and limits: Within blood appeared most thyroid clonotypes that had expanded above 0.001.

Uncontrolled infection, other autoimmune disease, pregnancy or lactation led to exclusion. Used for diagnoses were clinical symptoms, serum thyroxine and TRAb, thyroid ultrasound and orbital computed tomography. Fresh peripheral blood, roughly 9.6 ml, was the source of the PBMCs. The sequencing sample was made of blood. J is TRBJ2-4 and V is TRBV6-2 or TRBV6-3; D could derive from TRBD1 or TRBD2 (5 bases each). The source is a woman aged 40 to 50 with Graves' ophthalmopathy. CDR3 sequence: CASSYYGGPQYF. The CDR3 nucleotides are TGTGCCAGCAGTTACTATGGGGGACCTCAGTACTTC.